This T cell receptor beta chain was obtained from a study of monozygotic twins with cystic fibrosis. In the study overall: Roughly 3.3 micrograms of fragmented DNA underwent about 15 PCR cycles for library preparation. Study-wide findings and caveats: V usage most resembled the co-twin in 13 of 16 pairs. Monozygotic CF twin pairs shared significantly more nucleotide-identical clonotypes than unrelated CF individuals did. The repertoire was suggested to be naive-dominated, clonality median 0.0095.

Profiled with immunoSEQ multiplex PCR; TCRdb holds only in-frame clones, not every one. The sample consists of some 14,000 clones, approximately 92% of them appearing once. Worth noting for this clone: Its antigen is undetermined.

Sequenced material: blood. The sequence derives from a girl aged 2-10 years with cystic fibrosis.

In DNA form, the CDR3 reads TGTGCCAGCAGTTACTCGGGGGGCAACACTGAAGCTTTCTTT. Its translation is CASSYSGGNTEAFF. The rearrangement uses TRBV6-5 and TRBJ1-1; D is possibly TRBD1 (6 bases). The V and J ends lost 0 bases and 2 bases respectively, with 7 bases between them. CDR1 is MNHEY and CDR2 is SVGAGI in the germline V gene. This CDR3 comprises 14 residues.